This T cell receptor beta chain was recorded in a study of a mutant IDH1 vaccine in newly diagnosed glioma. Libraries were prepared by immunoSEQ multiplex PCR; TCRdb keeps only in-frame clonotypes and omits some of them. The data hold roughly 84,000 clones, with over 75% observed a single time. The time point denotes: baseline, week 1 (first vaccination visit). Stated treatment: pre-vaccination baseline after standard-of-care therapy. This CDR3 comprises 16 residues. Germline V gives CDR1 SGHKS, CDR2 YYEKEE (reference sequence). V lost 1 base, J lost 0 bases, and 12 bases lay in between. The chain is built from TRBV5-5 and TRBJ2-3, with D maybe TRBD1 (6 bases). The sequencing here drew on PBMCs, taken from a glioma patient treated with radiotherapy, temozolomide or both. The TCR comes from a man aged 35-49 years with glioma. Some clones in this sample may be carry-over from other donors' samples. The CDR3 nucleotides read TGTGCCAGCAGCTTGAGATCGGACAGTAGCACAGATACGCAGTATTTT. This codes for CASSLRSDSSTDTQYF. Variable domain in full (rest from reference TRBV5-5 and TRBJ2-3): DAGVTQSPTHLIKTRGQQVTLRCSPISGHKSVSWYQQVLGQGPQFIFQYYEKEERGRGNFPDRFSARQFPNYSSELNVNALLLGDSALYLCASSLRSDSSTDTQYFGPGTRLTVL.